The entry below describes one T cell receptor beta chain. Its target is unknown. The germline gives CDR1 SGHKS, CDR2 YYEKEE (reference sequence). This CDR3 spans 16 amino acids. V lost 2 bases to trimming and J lost 7 bases; unmatched junction nucleotides: 11. This sample was included in a study of cytomegalovirus exposure and HLA in healthy donors. The data were produced by immunoSEQ multiplex PCR, yet TCRdb's version contains in-frame clones alone and is incomplete. The repertoire holds around 150,000 clones, with about 90% as singletons. Study-wide points: Most TCRs appeared rarely, but some public TCRs recurred in many donors. Cytomegalovirus status, reportedly, was diagnosed with high specificity and sensitivity by the classifier.

The TCR was taken from a woman aged 18-29 years in good health and CMV-seropositive. The sequencing sample was made of PBMCs. V and J are TRBV5-5 and TRBJ2-1, with 8 bases aligning to TRBD1. CDR3 nucleotides: TGTGCCAGCAGCTTCTTTCAGGGGGCAGGGGTGAATGAGCAGTTCTTC. Its protein product is CASSFFQGAGVNEQFF. Full variable domain (outside the CDR3, taken from reference TRBV5-5 and TRBJ2-1): DAGVTQSPTHLIKTRGQQVTLRCSPISGHKSVSWYQQVLGQGPQFIFQYYEKEERGRGNFPDRFSARQFPNYSSELNVNALLLGDSALYLCASSFFQGAGVNEQFFGPGTRLTVL.